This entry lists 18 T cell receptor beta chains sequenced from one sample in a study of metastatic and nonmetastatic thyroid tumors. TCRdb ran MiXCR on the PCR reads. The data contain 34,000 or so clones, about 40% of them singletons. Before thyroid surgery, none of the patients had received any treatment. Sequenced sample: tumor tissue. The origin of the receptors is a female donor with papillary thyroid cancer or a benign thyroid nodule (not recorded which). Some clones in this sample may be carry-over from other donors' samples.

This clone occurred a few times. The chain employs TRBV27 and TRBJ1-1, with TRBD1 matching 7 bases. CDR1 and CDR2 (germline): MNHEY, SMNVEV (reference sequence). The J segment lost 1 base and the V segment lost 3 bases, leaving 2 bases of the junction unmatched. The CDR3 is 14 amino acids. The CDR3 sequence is CASSFTGANTEAFF. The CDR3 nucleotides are TGTGCCAGCAGTTTTACAGGGGCGAACACTGAAGCTTTCTTT.

The CDR3 sequence is CASSQGTGFGGELFF. CDR3 bases: TGTGCCAGCAGTCAAGGGACAGGGTTTGGCGGGGAGCTGTTTTTT. The rearrangement uses TRBV12-3 or TRBV12-4 and TRBJ2-2, with 9 bases that match TRBD1. Trimming cost V 5 bases and J 7 bases; bases outside gene matches: 8. CDR3 length: 15 amino acids.

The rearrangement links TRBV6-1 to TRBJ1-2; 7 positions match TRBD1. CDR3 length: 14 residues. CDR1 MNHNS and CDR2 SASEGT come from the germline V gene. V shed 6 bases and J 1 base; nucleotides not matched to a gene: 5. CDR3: CASSRTGDNYGYTF. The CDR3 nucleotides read TGTGCCAGCAGCCGGACAGGAGATAACTATGGCTACACCTTC.

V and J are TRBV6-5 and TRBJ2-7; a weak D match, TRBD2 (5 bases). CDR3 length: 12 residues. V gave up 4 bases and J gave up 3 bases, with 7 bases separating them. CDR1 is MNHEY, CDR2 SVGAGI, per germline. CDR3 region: CASSSEGYEQYF. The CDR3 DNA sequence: TGTGCCAGCAGTTCTGAGGGCTACGAGCAGTACTTC.

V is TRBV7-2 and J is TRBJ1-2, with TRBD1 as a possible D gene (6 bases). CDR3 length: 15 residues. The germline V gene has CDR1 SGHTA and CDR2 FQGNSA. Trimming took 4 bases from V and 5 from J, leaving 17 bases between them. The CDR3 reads CASSSSGGGAYGYTF. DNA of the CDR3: TGTGCCAGCAGCTCCTCCGGAGGGGGGGCGTATGGCTACACCTTC.

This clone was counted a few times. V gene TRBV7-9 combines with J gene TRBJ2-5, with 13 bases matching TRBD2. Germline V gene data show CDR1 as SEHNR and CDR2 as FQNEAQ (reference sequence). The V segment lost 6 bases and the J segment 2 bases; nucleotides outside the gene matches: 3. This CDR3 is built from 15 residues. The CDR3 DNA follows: TGTGCCAGCAGTCGACTAGCGGGGGGTCAAGAGACCCAGTACTTC. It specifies CASSRLAGGQETQYF.

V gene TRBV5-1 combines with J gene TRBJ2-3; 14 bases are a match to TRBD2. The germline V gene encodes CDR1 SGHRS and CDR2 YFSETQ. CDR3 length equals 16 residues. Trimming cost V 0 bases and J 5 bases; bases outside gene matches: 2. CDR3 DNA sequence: TGCGCCAGCAGCTTGGGAGGGACTAGCGGGAGAGATACGCAGTATTTT. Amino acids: CASSLGGTSGRDTQYF.

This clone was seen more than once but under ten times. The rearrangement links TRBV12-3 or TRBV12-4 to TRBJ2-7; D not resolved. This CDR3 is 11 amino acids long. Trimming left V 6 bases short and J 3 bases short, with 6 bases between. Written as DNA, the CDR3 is TGTGCCAGCAGCATGGGCTACGAGCAGTACTTC. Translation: CASSMGYEQYF.

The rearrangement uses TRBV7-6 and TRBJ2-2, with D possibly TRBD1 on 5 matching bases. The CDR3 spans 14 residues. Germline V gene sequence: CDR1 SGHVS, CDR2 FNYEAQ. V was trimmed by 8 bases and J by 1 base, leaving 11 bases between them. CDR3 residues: CASGWQGNTGELFF. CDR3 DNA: TGTGCCAGCGGCTGGCAGGGGAACACCGGGGAGCTGTTTTTT.

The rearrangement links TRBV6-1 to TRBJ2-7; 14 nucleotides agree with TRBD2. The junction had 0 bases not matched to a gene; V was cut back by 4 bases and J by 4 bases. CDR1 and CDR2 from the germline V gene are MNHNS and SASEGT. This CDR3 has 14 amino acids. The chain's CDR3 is CASSGLAGGYEQYF. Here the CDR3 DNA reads TGTGCCAGCAGTGGACTAGCGGGAGGGTACGAGCAGTACTTC.

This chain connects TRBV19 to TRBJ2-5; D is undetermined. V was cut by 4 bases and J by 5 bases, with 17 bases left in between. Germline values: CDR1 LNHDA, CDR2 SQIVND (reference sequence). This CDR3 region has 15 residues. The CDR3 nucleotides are TGTGCCAGTAGTACCGGACCCGGCCTGGGGGAGACCCAGTACTTC. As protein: CASSTGPGLGETQYF.

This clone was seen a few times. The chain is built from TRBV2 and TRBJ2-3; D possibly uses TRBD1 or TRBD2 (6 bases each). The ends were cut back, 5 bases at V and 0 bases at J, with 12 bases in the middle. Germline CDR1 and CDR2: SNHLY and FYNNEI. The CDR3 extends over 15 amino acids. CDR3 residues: CASSMWGASTDTQYF. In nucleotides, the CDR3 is TGTGCCAGCAGTATGTGGGGGGCTAGCACAGATACGCAGTATTTT.

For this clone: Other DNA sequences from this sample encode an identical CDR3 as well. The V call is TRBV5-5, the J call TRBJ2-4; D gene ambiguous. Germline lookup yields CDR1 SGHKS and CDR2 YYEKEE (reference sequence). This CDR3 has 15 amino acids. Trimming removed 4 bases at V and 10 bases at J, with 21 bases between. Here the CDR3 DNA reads TGTGCCAGCAGCACCCCAGGACCTTGGTTGGATATTCAGTACTTC. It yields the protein CASSTPGPWLDIQYF.

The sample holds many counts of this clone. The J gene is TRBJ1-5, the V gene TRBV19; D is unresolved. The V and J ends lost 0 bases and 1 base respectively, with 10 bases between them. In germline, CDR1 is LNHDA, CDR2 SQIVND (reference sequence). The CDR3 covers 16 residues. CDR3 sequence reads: CASSIDHFISNQPQHF. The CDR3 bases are TGTGCCAGTAGTATAGATCACTTTATCAGCAATCAGCCCCAGCATTTT. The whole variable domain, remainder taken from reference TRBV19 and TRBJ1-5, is DGGITQSPKYLFRKEGQNVTLSCEQNLNHDAMYWYRQDPGQGLRLIYYSQIVNDFQKGDIAEGYSVSREKKESFPLTVTSAQKNPTAFYLCASSIDHFISNQPQHFGDGTRLSIL.

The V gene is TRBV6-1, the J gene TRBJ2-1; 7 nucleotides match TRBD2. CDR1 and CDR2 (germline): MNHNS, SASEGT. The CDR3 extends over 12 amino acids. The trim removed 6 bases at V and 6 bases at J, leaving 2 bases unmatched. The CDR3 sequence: CASSWTSNEQFF. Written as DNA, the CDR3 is TGTGCCAGCAGCTGGACTAGCAATGAGCAGTTCTTC.

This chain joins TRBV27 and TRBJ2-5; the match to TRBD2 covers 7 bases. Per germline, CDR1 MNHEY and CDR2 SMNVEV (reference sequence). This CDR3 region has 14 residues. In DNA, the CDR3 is TGTGCAGCCGGCCCGGGGGGAGGGTCCGAGACCCAGTACTTC. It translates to CAAGPGGGSETQYF.

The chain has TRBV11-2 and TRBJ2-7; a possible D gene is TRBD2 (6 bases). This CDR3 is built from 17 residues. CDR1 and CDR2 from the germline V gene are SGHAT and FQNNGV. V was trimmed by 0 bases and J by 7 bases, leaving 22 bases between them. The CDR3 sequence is CASSLDPGGDLGREQYF. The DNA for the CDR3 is TGTGCCAGCAGCTTAGATCCCGGAGGGGACCTAGGTCGGGAGCAGTACTTC. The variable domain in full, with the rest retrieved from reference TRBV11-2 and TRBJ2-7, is EAGVAQSPRYKIIEKRQSVAFWCNPISGHATLYWYQQILGQGPKLLIQFQNNGVVDDSQLPKDRFSAERLKGVDSTLKIQPAKLEDSAVYLCASSLDPGGDLGREQYFGPGTRLTVT.

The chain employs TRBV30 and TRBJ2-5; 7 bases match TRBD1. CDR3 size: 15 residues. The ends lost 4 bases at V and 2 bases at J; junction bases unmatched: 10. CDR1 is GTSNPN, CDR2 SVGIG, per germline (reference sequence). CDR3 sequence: CAWKLGQASQETQYF. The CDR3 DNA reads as TGTGCCTGGAAATTAGGACAGGCGTCTCAAGAGACCCAGTACTTC.